The clone carrying this T cell receptor (beta chain) turned up a few times. Total RNA was isolated from unfractionated whole blood. This CDR3 has 11 amino acids. Germline CDR1 reads GTSNPN; CDR2 reads SVGIG (reference sequence). V shed 4 bases and J 7 bases; nucleotides not matched to a gene: 3. TCRdb ran MiXCR on the 5' RACE reads and lists one entry per CDR3 protein. The profile shows tens of thousands of distinct CDR3 sequences, less than 20% of them singletons. This sample stems from a study of human T cells and chemical hapten exposure. The chain links TRBV30 to TRBJ1-2, with TRBD1 matching 7 bases. The TCR comes from a female donor in good health. Here the CDR3 reads CAWNRDSGYTF. CDR3 bases: TGTGCCTGGAACCGGGACAGTGGCTACACCTTC.